These T cell receptor beta chains were read from a single sample in a study of T cell repertoires in cytomegalovirus infection. These receptors' targets are unknown. TCRdb re-called the reads through MiXCR, storing one row per CDR3 protein. This sample carries around 750,000 distinct CDR3 sequences, 30% to 35% of them seen once, and the ten largest clones take around 12%. Sequences were derived from cultured CD8+ T cells from PBMCs, sampled from culture after CMV antigen stimulation. The origin of the receptors is a human donor in good health (CMV status not recorded). Some clones in this sample may be carry-over from other donors' samples. Both conserved end residues are part of each CDR3. Fields, in order: clone size, J gene, D gene, V gene, CDR3 protein, CDR3 DNA. The D gene is left open where the match is weak. Rows give clone size only sometimes, using once, few, many, or a class for an expanded clone.

. | TRBJ1-2 | . | TRBV6-1 | CASSEGAGANYGYTF | TGTGCCAGCAGTGAAGGAGCAGGGGCTAACTATGGCTACACCTTC
few | TRBJ1-1 | . | TRBV7-6 | CASSQRDGSEAFF | TGTGCCAGCAGCCAACGGGACGGCAGTGAAGCTTTCTTT
. | TRBJ1-1 | . | TRBV9 | CASSPTSGF | TGTGCCAGCAGCCCCACGAGTGGATTT
few | TRBJ1-1 | . | TRBV29-1 | CSVEERVGQGTTEAFF | TGCAGCGTTGAAGAAAGAGTGGGGCAGGGTACCACTGAAGCTTTCTTT
. | TRBJ2-5 | TRBD2 | TRBV9 | CASSPYSGGQETQYF | TGTGCCAGCAGCCCCTATAGCGGGGGGCAAGAGACCCAGTACTTC
once | TRBJ1-2 | TRBD1 | TRBV10-2 | CASRHSGQQNYGYTF | TGCGCCAGCAGACACTCGGGACAGCAAAACTATGGCTACACCTTC
. | TRBJ2-1 | . | TRBV20-1 | CSLGVRLF | TGCAGTTTAGGGGTCCGGCTCTTC
. | TRBJ2-1 | . | TRBV2 | CAVLAVSSYNEQFF | TGTGCCGTCTTAGCGGTGAGCTCCTACAATGAGCAGTTCTTC
many | TRBJ2-3 | TRBD1 | TRBV7-6 | CASRPQGEGADTQYF | TGTGCCAGCAGACCACAGGGGGAAGGGGCAGATACGCAGTATTTT
few | TRBJ2-3 | TRBD1 | TRBV9 | CASSEGTGVDTQYF | TGTGCCAGCAGCGAGGGGACAGGGGTAGATACGCAGTATTTT
. | TRBJ1-6 | TRBD1 | TRBV6-6 | CASSYDPRTGSSYNSPLHF | TGTGCCAGCAGTTACGACCCCCGGACAGGGAGCTCCTATAATTCACCCCTCCACTTT
. | TRBJ2-5 | . | TRBV6-5 | CASREAPRDVFSQYF | TGTGCCAGCAGAGAGGCCCCTCGGGACGTTTTTTCCCAGTACTTC
few | TRBJ1-5 | . | TRBV2 | CASSSDGYSNQPQHF | TGTGCCAGCAGTAGTGACGGTTATAGCAATCAGCCCCAGCATTTT
. | TRBJ2-3 | TRBD2 | TRBV6-4 | CASRGGGASDTQYF | TGTGCCAGCAGAGGCGGGGGGGCGTCAGATACGCAGTATTTT
many | TRBJ2-1 | TRBD2 | TRBV6-5 | CASSLTSGYNEQFF | TGTGCCAGCAGTTTGACTAGCGGGTACAATGAGCAGTTCTTC
few | TRBJ2-3 | . | TRBV7-6 | CASSLALSRTDTQYF | TGTGCCAGCAGCTTAGCGCTGTCGCGGACAGATACGCAGTATTTT
. | TRBJ2-5 | . | TRBV7-6 | CASSEDSWETQYF | TGTGCTAGCAGCGAGGACAGCTGGGAGACCCAGTACTTC
few | TRBJ1-2 | . | TRBV19 | CASSPGDISNGYTF | TGTGCCAGTAGTCCGGGAGATATATCCAATGGCTACACCTTC
few | TRBJ2-1 | . | TRBV6-1 | CASSTPTRREEQFF | TGTGCCAGCAGTACCCCTACTAGGCGAGAGGAGCAGTTCTTC
few | TRBJ2-5 | . | TRBV19 | CASSIGFSIEETQYF | TGTGCCAGTAGTATCGGTTTTTCCATTGAAGAGACCCAGTACTTC
. | TRBJ1-2 | . | TRBV19 | CASSNGTYPLYGYTF | TGTGCCAGTAGTAATGGAACTTACCCCCTCTATGGCTACACCTTC
. | TRBJ2-7 | . | TRBV20-1 | CSARSILGGYEQYF | TGCAGTGCCCGGAGTATCTTAGGAGGCTACGAGCAGTACTTC
. | TRBJ2-1 | . | TRBV29-1 | CSVVAGYNEQFF | TGCAGCGTTGTTGCGGGGTACAATGAGCAGTTCTTC
few | TRBJ2-3 | . | TRBV4-1 | CASSQDPGTDYTDTQYF | TGCGCCAGCAGCCAAGATCCAGGGACTGATTACACAGATACGCAGTATTTT
. | TRBJ1-5 | . | TRBV27 | CASSLGGRSTGQPQHF | TGTGCCAGCAGTTTAGGCGGCAGGTCAACGGGGCAGCCCCAGCATTTT
. | TRBJ2-5 | . | TRBV7-7 | CASSPVTGGTQYF | TGTGCTAGCAGCCCTGTTACCGGAGGGACCCAGTACTTC
. | TRBJ1-6 | . | TRBV2 | CASSVPLSSYNSPLHF | TGTGCCAGCAGTGTCCCACTAAGCTCCTATAATTCACCCCTCCACTTT
. | TRBJ2-7 | TRBD1 | TRBV6-5 | CASSPGTGAFYEQYF | TGTGCCAGCAGTCCCGGGACAGGGGCTTTCTACGAGCAGTACTTC
. | TRBJ1-5 | . | TRBV10-1 | CAGTQERRYQPQHF | TGCGCCGGTACTCAGGAGAGGAGGTATCAGCCCCAGCATTTT
many | TRBJ1-5 | . | TRBV7-6 | CASSLDGSAQPQHF | TGTGCCAGCAGCTTAGATGGGTCAGCACAGCCCCAGCATTTT
once | TRBJ2-1 | TRBD2 | TRBV4-3 | CASSPLAAGGNNEQFF | TGCGCCAGCAGTCCCCTGGCAGCGGGGGGGAACAATGAGCAGTTCTTC
. | TRBJ2-4 | TRBD2 | TRBV27 | CASSPHPGLAGGTQNIQYF | TGTGCCAGCAGTCCCCACCCGGGACTAGCGGGGGGGACCCAGAACATTCAGTACTTC
. | TRBJ2-3 | . | TRBV6-1 | CASSEKLDTQYF | TGTGCCAGCAGTGAAAAGTTAGATACGCAGTATTTT
. | TRBJ2-5 | . | TRBV6-1 | CASSETGTFQETQYF | TGTGCCAGCAGTGAAACCGGGACGTTTCAAGAGACCCAGTACTTC
. | TRBJ2-5 | . | TRBV12-5 | CASGPTRQETQYF | TGTGCTAGTGGCCCCACTCGCCAAGAGACCCAGTACTTC
. | TRBJ2-1 | TRBD1 | TRBV5-1 | CASRQGGGNEQFF | TGCGCCAGCCGACAGGGGGGTGGCAATGAGCAGTTCTTC
few | TRBJ1-1 | . | TRBV6-5 | CASSPGPGATEAFF | TGTGCCAGCAGTCCGGGACCAGGGGCCACTGAAGCTTTCTTT
. | TRBJ1-2 | . | TRBV29-1 | CSVIGEWNYGYTF | TGCAGCGTTATAGGGGAGTGGAACTATGGCTACACCTTC
many | TRBJ2-1 | TRBD2 | TRBV7-7 | CASSFGTSGPNEQFF | TGTGCTAGCAGCTTTGGGACTAGTGGACCTAATGAGCAGTTCTTC
. | TRBJ2-5 | . | TRBV6-5 | CASSTGLGETQYF | TGTGCCAGCAGTACCGGACTCGGGGAGACCCAGTACTTC
. | TRBJ2-2 | . | TRBV6-5 | CASSYSPTVTGELFF | TGTGCCAGCAGTTACTCGCCTACAGTGACCGGGGAGCTGTTTTTT
few | TRBJ1-3 | . | TRBV7-6 | CASSLGHPNYSGNTIYF | TGTGCCAGCAGCTTAGGACATCCAAACTACTCTGGAAACACCATATATTTT
few | TRBJ1-4 | . | TRBV29-1 | CSVDLGSGEGLFF | TGCAGCGTTGACCTAGGTTCGGGGGAGGGGCTGTTTTTT
few | TRBJ2-2 | . | TRBV28 | CASSSRALSNTGELFF | TGTGCCAGCAGTTCGAGGGCCCTTTCGAACACCGGGGAGCTGTTTTTT
many | TRBJ2-1 | TRBD2 | TRBV10-3 | CAISGTTSGGNPYNEQFF | TGTGCCATCTCGGGGACGACTAGCGGGGGGAACCCCTACAATGAGCAGTTCTTC
. | TRBJ1-5 | TRBD1 | TRBV7-9 | CASSPWGQGSQPQHF | TGTGCCAGCAGCCCGTGGGGACAGGGAAGTCAGCCCCAGCATTTT
few | TRBJ1-2 | TRBD1 | TRBV6-6 | CASSYYKSGTGDGYTF | TGTGCCAGCAGTTACTACAAATCTGGGACAGGGGATGGCTACACCTTC
few | TRBJ2-2 | . | TRBV6-8 | CASSYGGGGTGELFF | TGTGCCAGCAGTTATGGCGGGGGCGGCACCGGGGAGCTGTTTTTT
few | TRBJ2-1 | . | TRBV7-9 | CASSGRRNEQFF | TGTGCCAGCAGCGGCAGGCGAAATGAGCAGTTCTTC